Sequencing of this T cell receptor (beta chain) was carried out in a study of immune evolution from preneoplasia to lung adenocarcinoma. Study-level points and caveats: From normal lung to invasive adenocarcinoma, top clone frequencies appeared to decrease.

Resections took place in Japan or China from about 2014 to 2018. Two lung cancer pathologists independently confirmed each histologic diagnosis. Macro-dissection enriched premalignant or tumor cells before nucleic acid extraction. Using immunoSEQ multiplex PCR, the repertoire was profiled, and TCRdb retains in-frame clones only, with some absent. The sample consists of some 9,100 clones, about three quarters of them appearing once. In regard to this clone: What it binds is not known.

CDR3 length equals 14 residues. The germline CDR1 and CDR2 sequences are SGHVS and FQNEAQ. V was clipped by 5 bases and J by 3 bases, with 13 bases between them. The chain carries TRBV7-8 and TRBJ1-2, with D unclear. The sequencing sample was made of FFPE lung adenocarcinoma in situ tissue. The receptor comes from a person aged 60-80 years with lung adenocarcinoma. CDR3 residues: CASSPQVNDYGYTF. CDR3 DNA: TGTGCCAGCAGCCCCCAGGTGAATGACTATGGCTACACCTTC.